The next 27 T cell receptor beta chains were all read from a single sample in a study of CD8 T cells in ankylosing spondylitis. TCRdb re-called the 5' RACE reads through MiXCR, storing one row per CDR3 protein. This table holds about 220,000 distinct CDR3 sequences, 7% to 8% found once. General observations from the study: Made up of under 10 highly homologous variants, a TCR beta motif appeared characteristic of ankylosing spondylitis blood.

Which antigens these TCRs recognize remains unknown. Sequencing was carried out using blood, either unsorted or a sorted T cell fraction (not recorded which). These receptors came from a male donor with ankylosing spondylitis.

This clonotype has more than one count but fewer than ten. This chain connects TRBV30 to TRBJ2-7; D uncertain. The CDR3 consists of 12 residues. Trimming took off 0 bases at V and 3 bases at J, with 6 bases between the two ends. Germline assignment: CDR1 GTSNPN and CDR2 SVGIG (reference sequence). The CDR3 protein is CAWSVQVYEQYF. The CDR3 DNA reads TGTGCCTGGAGTGTCCAGGTCTACGAGCAGTACTTC.

This clonotype was seen at least ten times. V is TRBV6-2 or TRBV6-3 and J is TRBJ2-7; D might be TRBD1 or TRBD2, each matching 6 bases. The germline gives CDR1 MNHEY, CDR2 SVGEGT. The CDR3 sequence is 15 residues long. V lost 2 bases and J 7 bases, leaving 18 bases between the germline ends. The CDR3 sequence is CASSYTPGAPGEQYF. CDR3 coding DNA: TGTGCCAGCAGTTACACCCCGGGGGCCCCTGGTGAGCAGTACTTC.

At least ten counts were recorded for this clonotype. The V and J genes are TRBV28 and TRBJ1-3, with a possible D match to TRBD1 (5 bases). The V end was cut by 4 bases, the J end by 2 bases, with 18 bases between. Germline lookup yields CDR1 MDHEN and CDR2 SYDVKM. The CDR3 sequence is 17 residues long. The CDR3 protein is CASSWGGEGITGNTIYF. The CDR3, as DNA: TGTGCCAGCAGTTGGGGCGGTGAGGGCATCACTGGAAACACCATATATTTT. The whole variable domain, filled in from reference TRBV28 and TRBJ1-3, reads DVKVTQSSRYLVKRTGEKVFLECVQDMDHENMFWYRQDPGLGLRLIYFSYDVKMKEKGDIPEGYSVSREKKERFSLILESASTNQTSMYLCASSWGGEGITGNTIYFGEGSWLTVV.

This clonotype was counted between two and nine times. The chain combines TRBV7-2 with TRBJ2-5; TRBD1 aligns across 10 bases. Trimming cost V 5 bases and J 4 bases; bases outside gene matches: 10. The germline CDR1 and CDR2 sequences are SGHTA and FQGNSA. This CDR3 is built from 16 residues. The CDR3 loop is CASSLWTGGYVETQYF. CDR3 sequence (DNA): TGTGCCAGCAGCCTCTGGACAGGGGGTTATGTAGAGACCCAGTACTTC.

Many counts were recorded for this clonotype. The rearrangement joins TRBV29-1 to TRBJ1-1; possibly TRBD1 for D (5 bases). Trimming cost V 6 bases and J 0 bases, with 14 bases left between them. The CDR3 is made up of 14 amino acids. Germline loops: CDR1 SQVTM, CDR2 ANQGSEA. The CDR3 DNA sequence: TGCAGCGTGAGGCCGGCCAGGGTGAACACTGAAGCTTTCTTT. Its protein is CSVRPARVNTEAFF.

This clonotype was detected many times. J is TRBJ1-4 and V is TRBV6-5; D possibly corresponds to TRBD1 (6 bases). Trimming took off 1 base at V and 8 bases at J, with 14 bases between the two ends. Germline lookup yields CDR1 MNHEY and CDR2 SVGAGI. This CDR3 is built from 15 residues. The CDR3 nucleotides are TGTGCCAGCAGTTACTTCGGGGGGCCTAGGGAAAAACTGTTTTTT. Translation gives CASSYFGGPREKLFF.

The chain couples TRBV7-6 to TRBJ2-7; TRBD2 might be the D (5 bases). V gave up 5 bases and J gave up 7 bases, with 15 bases separating them. CDR1 is SGHVS and CDR2 is FNYEAQ in the germline V gene. The CDR3 spans 13 residues. The CDR3 region has the DNA TGTGCCAGCAGCCTCGGACGGAGAGGGGAGCAGTACTTC. This translates into CASSLGRRGEQYF.

V gene TRBV27 combines with J gene TRBJ2-7; D is unresolved. The CDR3 covers 12 residues. Germline V gene lookup returns CDR1 MNHEY and CDR2 SMNVEV (reference sequence). V was cut by 3 bases and J by 6 bases, with 9 bases left in between. The CDR3 reads CASSFGGFEQYF. Here the CDR3 DNA reads TGTGCCAGCAGTTTCGGTGGATTCGAGCAGTACTTC.

V is TRBV4-3 and J is TRBJ2-4; D is perhaps TRBD2 (5 bases). V was shortened by 1 base and J by 2 bases, with 9 bases between the two germline ends. Germline CDR1 reads LGHNA; CDR2 reads YSLEER. The CDR3 is 15 amino acids. CDR3 nucleotide sequence: TGCGCCAGCAGCCAAGGCCCGGGAACCAAAAACATTCAGTACTTC. It specifies CASSQGPGTKNIQYF.

Ten or more counts support this clonotype. The V call is TRBV20-1, the J call TRBJ1-2; 9 nucleotides align to TRBD1. Germline V gene sequence: CDR1 DFQATT, CDR2 SNEGSKA (reference sequence). The CDR3 covers 14 residues. V was clipped by 1 base and J by 4 bases; unmatched bases: 4. Written as DNA, the CDR3 is TGCAGTGCTAGAGGGATGGGACAGGGCTATGGCTACACCTTC. It translates to CSARGMGQGYGYTF.

This clonotype occurred many times. V and J are TRBV12-3 or TRBV12-4 and TRBJ2-3; 8 nucleotides align to TRBD2. With V trimmed by 3 bases and J by 3 bases, 2 bases remained unmatched. The CDR3 extends over 14 amino acids. DNA for the CDR3: TGTGCCAGCAGTTTCGGCGGGGGGACAGATACGCAGTATTTT. It yields the protein CASSFGGGTDTQYF.

This sequence joins TRBV20-1 and TRBJ1-1; D not certain. This CDR3 has 14 amino acids. Trimming removed 7 bases at V and 1 base at J, with 16 bases between. Per germline, CDR1 DFQATT and CDR2 SNEGSKA (reference sequence). The DNA of the CDR3 is TGCAGTGTTCCTGCCGCTTTAACGAACACTGAAGCTTTCTTT. Its protein product is CSVPAALTNTEAFF.

This clonotype appeared a few times. The chain couples TRBV27 to TRBJ1-6; D is possibly TRBD1 (6 bases). Germline V gene sequence: CDR1 MNHEY, CDR2 SMNVEV (reference sequence). This CDR3 contains 17 residues. Trimming shortened V by 2 bases and J by 5 bases, and 16 bases separated the two germline ends. The chain's CDR3 is CASSLLTGGWNNSPLHF. DNA of the CDR3: TGTGCCAGCAGTTTACTGACCGGGGGCTGGAATAATTCACCCCTCCACTTT.

This clonotype was observed at least ten times. The chain joins TRBV7-9 to TRBJ1-2; no clear D. V dropped 5 bases and J dropped 7 bases, with 11 bases sitting between them. Germline V gene data show CDR1 as SEHNR and CDR2 as FQNEAQ (reference sequence). This CDR3 spans 12 amino acids. This CDR3 is CASSLAGGGYTF. The CDR3 coding sequence is TGTGCCAGCAGCCTCGCTGGCGGTGGCTACACCTTC. Drawing the rest from reference TRBV7-9 and TRBJ1-2, the complete variable domain is DTGVSQNPRHKITKRGQNVTFRCDPISEHNRLYWYRQTLGQGPEFLTYFQNEAQLEKSRLLSDRFSAERPKGSFSTLEIQRTEQGDSAMYLCASSLAGGGYTFGSGTRLTVV.

This clonotype was seen repeatedly, ten times or more. This chain connects TRBV20-1 to TRBJ1-3, with 11 bases that match TRBD1. The J segment lost 10 bases and the V segment lost 5 bases, leaving 4 bases of the junction unmatched. The CDR3 has 12 amino acids. CDR1 and CDR2 (germline): DFQATT, SNEGSKA (reference sequence). The CDR3 loop reads CSAGDRGVTIYF. As DNA, the CDR3 is TGCAGTGCTGGGGACAGGGGGGTGACCATATATTTT.

Many counts were recorded for this clonotype. The chain carries TRBV6-5 and TRBJ1-1, with D possibly TRBD1 on 5 matching bases. Trimming pared 6 bases from V and 11 bases from J, leaving 13 bases between. Germline CDR1 reads MNHEY; CDR2 reads SVGAGI. The CDR3 consists of 11 residues. The CDR3 sequence is CASSSGGAAFF. The CDR3 bases are TGTGCCAGCAGCTCCGGCGGGGCTGCTTTCTTT.

This clonotype was seen more than once but under ten times. The chain combines TRBV4-3 with TRBJ2-7; D is unclear. V dropped 4 bases and J dropped 1 base, with 8 bases sitting between them. The germline CDR1 and CDR2 sequences are LGHNA and YSLEER. This CDR3 has 13 residues. CDR3 sequence reads: CASSPEVSYEQYF. The CDR3 DNA is TGCGCCAGCAGCCCGGAAGTTTCCTACGAGCAGTACTTC.

The CDR3 region is CASRPGHTEAFF. CDR3 nucleotide sequence: TGTGCCAGCCGACCGGGGCACACTGAAGCTTTCTTT. The chain uses TRBV6-1 and TRBJ1-1; tentative D call: TRBD1 (5 bases). The V gene lost 8 bases and the J gene lost 3 bases, with 10 bases spanning the gap. The CDR3 loop spans 12 amino acids. Per germline, CDR1 MNHNS and CDR2 SASEGT.

This clonotype was observed a few times. This chain joins TRBV5-6 and TRBJ2-7, with TRBD2 as a possible D gene (6 bases). There are 14 residues in the CDR3. Germline V gene data show CDR1 as SGHDT and CDR2 as YYEEEE. Trimming took 4 bases from V and 3 from J, leaving 14 bases between them. The CDR3 coding sequence is TGTGCCAGCAGCCCGGGACTCCTCTGCTACGAGCAGTACTTC. This encodes CASSPGLLCYEQYF.

This clonotype was seen at least ten times. The V and J genes are TRBV20-1 and TRBJ1-2; 7 nucleotides align to TRBD1. Germline V lookup: CDR1 DFQATT, CDR2 SNEGSKA (reference sequence). J gave up 4 bases and V 3 bases, and 11 bases lay outside the gene matches. The CDR3 runs to 15 residues. This CDR3 is CSASRTGRLPYGYTF. The CDR3 DNA follows: TGCAGTGCTAGCAGGACAGGACGATTGCCCTATGGCTACACCTTC.

The chain recombines TRBV28 with TRBJ2-7; D is unclear. V lost 3 bases, J lost 2 bases, and 5 bases lay in between. The CDR3 runs 12 residues. CDR1 and CDR2 from the germline V gene are MDHEN and SYDVKM. This CDR3 reads CASSFVTYEQYF. The CDR3 region has the DNA TGTGCCAGCAGTTTCGTAACCTACGAGCAGTACTTC.

This clonotype was observed at least ten times. The rearrangement links TRBV6-5 to TRBJ2-7; unclear D gene. This CDR3 comprises 14 residues. Germline V gene lookup returns CDR1 MNHEY and CDR2 SVGAGI. V was trimmed by 2 bases and J by 3 bases, leaving 11 bases between them. CDR3 sequence (DNA): TGTGCCAGCAGTTACACGACCGGCGGCTACGAGCAGTACTTC. Its protein is CASSYTTGGYEQYF.

In this sample, this clonotype turned up many times. The rearrangement uses TRBV4-1 and TRBJ1-5; 7 bases fit TRBD1. J gave up 3 bases and V 3 bases, and 11 bases lay outside the gene matches. The germline CDR1 and CDR2 sequences are MGHRA and YSYEKL. CDR3 length: 17 amino acids. Here the CDR3 DNA reads TGCGCCAGCAGCCAGGCTACTCCAGGGGGTATCAATCAGCCCCAGCATTTT. This sequence encodes CASSQATPGGINQPQHF.

The chain recombines TRBV6-5 with TRBJ2-7, with a weak D call TRBD2 (5 bases). Germline V gene sequence: CDR1 MNHEY, CDR2 SVGAGI. V was pared by 4 bases and J by 3 bases, with 13 bases between. The CDR3 contains 14 residues. The CDR3 reads CASSSGGGGYEQYF. The DNA of the CDR3 is TGTGCCAGCAGTTCCGGAGGAGGAGGCTACGAGCAGTACTTC.

This clonotype was seen many times. The genes are TRBV27 and TRBJ2-1, with TRBD2 matching over 9 bases. Germline V gives CDR1 MNHEY, CDR2 SMNVEV (reference sequence). V shed 6 bases, J shed 7 bases, and the junction held 7 bases outside the gene matches. The CDR3 is 14 amino acids. The CDR3 loop reads CASRVAGVPNEQFF. Here the CDR3 DNA reads TGTGCCAGCAGAGTAGCGGGAGTCCCGAATGAGCAGTTCTTC.

There are many counts of this clonotype. The chain couples TRBV20-1 to TRBJ2-7, with TRBD2 matching 8 bases. Germline V gene data show CDR1 as DFQATT and CDR2 as SNEGSKA (reference sequence). With V trimmed by 4 bases and J by 1 base, 9 bases remained unmatched. The CDR3 covers 15 residues. In DNA form, the CDR3 reads TGCAGTGCTAAAGCCTCGACTAGCGTTTCCTACGAGCAGTACTTC. Residues: CSAKASTSVSYEQYF.

The J gene is TRBJ2-6, the V gene TRBV28, with 8 nucleotides matching TRBD1. J lost 0 bases, V lost 4 bases, and 20 bases had no gene match. The CDR3 length is 22 residues. Germline V CDR1 and CDR2: MDHEN, SYDVKM. The CDR3 DNA reads as TGTGCCAGCAGTTCGTTTATAAAGAGAGAGGGACAGGTCGACTCTGGGGCCAACGTCCTGACTTTC. Protein sequence: CASSSFIKREGQVDSGANVLTF.